This T cell receptor (beta chain) was captured by sequencing in a study of a mutant IDH1 vaccine in newly diagnosed glioma. V was cut by 6 bases and J by 0 bases, with 11 bases left in between. This CDR3 has 15 amino acids. CDR1 is SNHLY, CDR2 FYNNEI, per germline. For this clone: The antigen is not known.

Data came from immunoSEQ multiplex PCR; TCRdb stores just in-frame clones and leaves some out. The sample contains around 51,000 clones, roughly 78% of which appear only once. Indicated time point: week 5, during vaccination. The study gave 300 ug of mutant IDH1 20-mer peptide per vaccine dose, with topical imiquimod. The sample in question was PBMCs, obtained from a glioma patient whose treatment included an IDH1 peptide vaccine. The genes are TRBV2 and TRBJ2-2; a weak D match, TRBD1 (6 bases). This clonotype was obtained from a woman aged 40 to 55 with glioma. The CDR3 region is CASRPGDPNTGELFF. CDR3 DNA sequence: TGTGCCAGCAGACCAGGGGATCCGAACACCGGGGAGCTGTTTTTT.